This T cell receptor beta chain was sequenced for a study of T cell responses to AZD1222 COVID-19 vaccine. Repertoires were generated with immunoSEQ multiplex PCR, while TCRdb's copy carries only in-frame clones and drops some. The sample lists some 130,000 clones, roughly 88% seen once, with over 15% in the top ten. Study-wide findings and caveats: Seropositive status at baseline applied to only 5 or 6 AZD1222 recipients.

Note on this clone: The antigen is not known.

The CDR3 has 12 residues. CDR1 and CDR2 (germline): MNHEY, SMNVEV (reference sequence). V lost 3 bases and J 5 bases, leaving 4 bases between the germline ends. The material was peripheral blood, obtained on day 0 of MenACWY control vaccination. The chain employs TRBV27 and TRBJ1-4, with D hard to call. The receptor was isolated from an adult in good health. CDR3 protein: CASSFTNEKLFF. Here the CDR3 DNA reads TGTGCCAGCAGTTTTACCAATGAAAAACTGTTTTTT.